The clone carrying this TCR beta chain is a singleton in its sample. This record comes from a study of blood T cell repertoires in COVID-19. Across the whole study: Samples taken during acute and convalescent COVID-19 were collected in the United States, Italy and Spain. Sources were T cells, B-cell-depleted T cells, or PBMCs; the material itself was cDNA or gDNA.

As processed by the authors: Estimates of nucleated cell counts were drawn from the amplification of reference gene primers. The assay was immunoSEQ multiplex PCR, and TCRdb's table has in-frame clones only and misses some. The V and J calls and clone size are taken from that table; D and trimming were inferred from the DNA. The data show 70,000 to 100,000 clones, with roughly 88% seen just once and approximately 46% held by the top ten. Sequencing was performed on peripheral blood. This receptor was identified in a human donor in a cohort sampled during active COVID-19.

CDR3 DNA: TGTGCTAGTGGTTTGCCCCTGGTAGTCACCTACAATGAGCAGTTCTTC. Its translation: CASGLPLVVTYNEQFF. The rearrangement joins TRBV12-5 to TRBJ2-1; the D is unclear. CDR3 length equals 16 residues. In germline, CDR1 is LGHNT, CDR2 FRNRAP. V was clipped by 2 bases and J by 2 bases, with 13 bases between them.